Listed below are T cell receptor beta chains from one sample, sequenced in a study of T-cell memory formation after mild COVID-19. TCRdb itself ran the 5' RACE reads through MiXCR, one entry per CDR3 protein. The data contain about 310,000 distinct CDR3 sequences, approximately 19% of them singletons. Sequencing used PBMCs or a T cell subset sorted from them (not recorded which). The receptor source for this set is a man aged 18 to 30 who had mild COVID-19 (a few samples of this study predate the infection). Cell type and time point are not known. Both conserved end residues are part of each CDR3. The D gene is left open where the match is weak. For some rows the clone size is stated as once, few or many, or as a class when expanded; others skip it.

CDR3aa: CASSTGAYNEQFF; CDR3nt: TGTGCCAGCAGCACCGGGGCATACAATGAGCAGTTCTTC; d_gene: NA; v_gene: TRBV28; abundance: few; j_gene: TRBJ2-1
CDR3aa: CASSDSTRKQGYTF; CDR3nt: TGTGCCAGCAGTGACTCCACCCGTAAACAGGGCTACACCTTC; d_gene: NA; v_gene: TRBV6-5; abundance: many; j_gene: TRBJ1-2
CDR3aa: CASSQARQGPGEPQHF; CDR3nt: TGTGCCAGCAGCCAAGCCCGTCAGGGGCCAGGGGAGCCCCAGCATTTT; d_gene: NA; v_gene: TRBV4-2; abundance: NA; j_gene: TRBJ1-5
CDR3aa: CASSLGTVLAKNIQYF; CDR3nt: TGTGCCAGCAGCCTCGGGACAGTCTTAGCCAAAAACATTCAGTACTTC; d_gene: TRBD1; v_gene: TRBV7-9; abundance: few; j_gene: TRBJ2-4
CDR3aa: CASRGTSGGYEQYF; CDR3nt: TGTGCCAGCAGGGGGACTAGCGGGGGCTACGAGCAGTACTTC; d_gene: TRBD2; v_gene: TRBV12-3/TRBV12-4; abundance: NA; j_gene: TRBJ2-7
CDR3aa: CASSQDLGVYEQYF; CDR3nt: TGCGCCAGCAGCCAAGATCTGGGTGTTTACGAGCAGTACTTC; d_gene: NA; v_gene: TRBV4-3; abundance: many; j_gene: TRBJ2-7
CDR3aa: CASGLVDQPQHF; CDR3nt: TGTGCCAGCGGGCTGGTTGATCAGCCCCAGCATTTT; d_gene: NA; v_gene: TRBV7-2; abundance: few; j_gene: TRBJ1-5
CDR3aa: CSARDKGQGVGEQFF; CDR3nt: TGCAGTGCTAGAGATAAGGGACAGGGGGTCGGTGAGCAGTTCTTC; d_gene: TRBD1; v_gene: TRBV20-1; abundance: NA; j_gene: TRBJ2-1
CDR3aa: CASSSMGVNTEAFF; CDR3nt: TGTGCCAGCAGCTCCATGGGGGTGAACACTGAAGCTTTCTTT; d_gene: NA; v_gene: TRBV7-2; abundance: few; j_gene: TRBJ1-1
CDR3aa: CASSSFRETGYEQFF; CDR3nt: TGTGCCAGCAGCTCCTTTAGGGAGACGGGGTACGAGCAGTTCTTC; d_gene: NA; v_gene: TRBV7-9; abundance: NA; j_gene: TRBJ2-1
CDR3aa: CASSATQGRGTEAFF; CDR3nt: TGTGCCAGCAGTGCTACCCAGGGCAGAGGCACTGAAGCTTTCTTT; d_gene: NA; v_gene: TRBV27; abundance: NA; j_gene: TRBJ1-1
CDR3aa: CASSLRDRAGELFF; CDR3nt: TGTGCCAGCAGCTTACGGGACAGGGCCGGGGAGCTGTTTTTT; d_gene: TRBD1; v_gene: TRBV7-6; abundance: few; j_gene: TRBJ2-2
CDR3aa: CASSPGRESYGYTF; CDR3nt: TGTGCCAGCTCACCCGGACGGGAAAGCTATGGCTACACCTTC; d_gene: NA; v_gene: TRBV18; abundance: NA; j_gene: TRBJ1-2
CDR3aa: CASSQGEDKTYEQYF; CDR3nt: TGCGCCAGCAGCCAAGGGGAAGACAAGACCTACGAGCAGTACTTC; d_gene: NA; v_gene: TRBV4-1; abundance: NA; j_gene: TRBJ2-7
CDR3aa: CASSYYTSGRTEAFF; CDR3nt: TGTGCCAGCAGTTACTATACATCAGGGAGGACTGAAGCTTTCTTT; d_gene: NA; v_gene: TRBV6-2/TRBV6-3; abundance: few; j_gene: TRBJ1-1
CDR3aa: CASSLAPGSQETQYF; CDR3nt: TGTGCCAGCAGCTTAGCCCCGGGGAGCCAAGAGACCCAGTACTTC; d_gene: NA; v_gene: TRBV7-6; abundance: NA; j_gene: TRBJ2-5
CDR3aa: CASSPRGGRADTQYF; CDR3nt: TGCGCCAGCAGCCCCAGAGGGGGCAGAGCAGATACGCAGTATTTT; d_gene: TRBD1; v_gene: TRBV5-1; abundance: few; j_gene: TRBJ2-3
CDR3aa: CAWSAQGQGFSVYF; CDR3nt: TGTGCCTGGAGTGCTCAGGGACAGGGGTTTTCGGTGTACTTC; d_gene: TRBD1; v_gene: TRBV30; abundance: once; j_gene: TRBJ2-7
CDR3aa: CASSPQGERGWYGYTF; CDR3nt: TGTGCCAGCAGTCCACAGGGAGAGCGGGGGTGGTATGGCTACACCTTC; d_gene: NA; v_gene: TRBV27; abundance: NA; j_gene: TRBJ1-2
CDR3aa: CASSRGSLTEQYF; CDR3nt: TGTGCCAGTTCCCGGGGTTCCTTGACGGAGCAGTACTTC; d_gene: NA; v_gene: TRBV19; abundance: few; j_gene: TRBJ2-7
CDR3aa: CASKREGNQPQHF; CDR3nt: TGTGCCAGCAAGAGGGAGGGAAATCAGCCCCAGCATTTT; d_gene: NA; v_gene: TRBV2; abundance: NA; j_gene: TRBJ1-5
CDR3aa: CASSLAVGRDTQYF; CDR3nt: TGCGCCAGCAGCTTGGCCGTTGGCCGAGATACGCAGTATTTT; d_gene: NA; v_gene: TRBV5-1; abundance: NA; j_gene: TRBJ2-3
CDR3aa: CASSSSVGQGYEQYF; CDR3nt: TGTGCCAGCAGCTCCAGCGTGGGACAGGGGTACGAGCAGTACTTC; d_gene: TRBD1; v_gene: TRBV4-2; abundance: NA; j_gene: TRBJ2-7
CDR3aa: CSGGRDRGSYEQYF; CDR3nt: TGCAGTGGGGGGCGGGACAGGGGATCCTACGAGCAGTACTTC; d_gene: TRBD1; v_gene: TRBV20-1; abundance: once; j_gene: TRBJ2-7
CDR3aa: CASSHHPGLAGSTEYQETQYF; CDR3nt: TGTGCCAGCAGCCACCACCCCGGACTAGCGGGCAGTACGGAGTACCAAGAGACCCAGTACTTC; d_gene: NA; v_gene: TRBV3-2; abundance: NA; j_gene: TRBJ2-5
CDR3aa: CSARDSGGTGHTGELFF; CDR3nt: TGCAGTGCTAGAGATTCGGGCGGGACAGGGCACACCGGGGAGCTGTTTTTT; d_gene: TRBD1; v_gene: TRBV20-1; abundance: NA; j_gene: TRBJ2-2
CDR3aa: CASTLGLAGTKTQYF; CDR3nt: TGTGCCAGCACCCTCGGACTAGCGGGCACGAAGACCCAGTACTTC; d_gene: TRBD2; v_gene: TRBV6-2/TRBV6-3; abundance: NA; j_gene: TRBJ2-5
CDR3aa: CASTRGELGAFF; CDR3nt: TGTGCCAGCACCCGAGGGGAGCTTGGGGCTTTCTTT; d_gene: NA; v_gene: TRBV12-3/TRBV12-4; abundance: NA; j_gene: TRBJ1-1
CDR3aa: CASSLGGWVEQFF; CDR3nt: TGTGCCAGCAGCTTAGGGGGGTGGGTTGAGCAGTTCTTC; d_gene: NA; v_gene: TRBV7-3; abundance: NA; j_gene: TRBJ2-1
CDR3aa: CASSARAQETQYF; CDR3nt: TGTGCCAGCAGCGCGAGAGCACAAGAGACCCAGTACTTC; d_gene: NA; v_gene: TRBV9; abundance: few; j_gene: TRBJ2-5
CDR3aa: CACAALVPEAFF; CDR3nt: TGTGCCTGCGCTGCACTGGTTCCTGAAGCTTTCTTT; d_gene: NA; v_gene: TRBV30; abundance: NA; j_gene: TRBJ1-1
CDR3aa: CASSLEPHNEQFF; CDR3nt: TGCGCCAGCAGCCTAGAGCCCCACAATGAGCAGTTCTTC; d_gene: NA; v_gene: TRBV5-1; abundance: NA; j_gene: TRBJ2-1
CDR3aa: CASSQDYSEAFF; CDR3nt: TGTGCCAGCAGCCAGGACTATTCTGAAGCTTTCTTT; d_gene: NA; v_gene: TRBV14; abundance: few; j_gene: TRBJ1-1
CDR3aa: CSATRDRLDYGYTF; CDR3nt: TGCAGTGCTACCCGGGACCGATTAGACTATGGCTACACCTTC; d_gene: NA; v_gene: TRBV20-1; abundance: NA; j_gene: TRBJ1-2
CDR3aa: CASSLRGHRDVNEQFF; CDR3nt: TGCGCCAGCAGCTTGAGGGGGCACAGGGACGTCAATGAGCAGTTCTTC; d_gene: TRBD1; v_gene: TRBV5-1; abundance: NA; j_gene: TRBJ2-1
CDR3aa: CSASQGPETQYF; CDR3nt: TGCAGTGCTAGTCAGGGGCCGGAGACCCAGTACTTC; d_gene: NA; v_gene: TRBV20-1; abundance: few; j_gene: TRBJ2-5
CDR3aa: CASRTTGATNEKLFF; CDR3nt: TGCGCCAGTAGGACTACAGGGGCAACTAATGAAAAACTGTTTTTT; d_gene: TRBD1; v_gene: TRBV5-1; abundance: few; j_gene: TRBJ1-4
CDR3aa: CASFGQVTNYGYTF; CDR3nt: TGTGCCAGCTTTGGACAAGTCACTAACTATGGCTACACCTTC; d_gene: NA; v_gene: TRBV28; abundance: NA; j_gene: TRBJ1-2
CDR3aa: CSALAGQLGYTF; CDR3nt: TGCAGCGCCCTAGCGGGGCAGCTTGGCTACACCTTC; d_gene: NA; v_gene: TRBV29-1; abundance: NA; j_gene: TRBJ1-2
CDR3aa: CASSPREEENYGYTF; CDR3nt: TGTGCCAGCAGCCCCAGGGAAGAGGAGAACTATGGCTACACCTTC; d_gene: NA; v_gene: TRBV5-5; abundance: few; j_gene: TRBJ1-2
CDR3aa: CASSPAGGDEQFF; CDR3nt: TGTGCCAGCAGCCCAGCCGGGGGGGATGAGCAGTTCTTC; d_gene: TRBD2; v_gene: TRBV7-3; abundance: few; j_gene: TRBJ2-1